Listed below are T cell receptor beta chains from one sample, sequenced in a study of T cells after yellow fever vaccination. One entry per CDR3 protein, called by TCRdb with MiXCR from the 5' RACE reads. The data show some 670,000 distinct CDR3 sequences, more than 9% seen once. The specimen was PBMCs, collected on the day of the yellow fever booster vaccination. These receptors came from a man aged 25-40 years who received the YFV17D yellow fever vaccine. Both conserved end residues are part of each CDR3. The order of the fields is D gene, J gene, V gene, clone size, CDR3 DNA, CDR3 protein. The D gene is left open where the match is weak. Rows give clone size only sometimes, using once, few, many, or a class for an expanded clone.

. TRBJ2-7 TRBV12-3/TRBV12-4 few TGTGCCAGCAGTTTTAGACGGGAGAGATACGAGCAGTACTTC CASSFRRERYEQYF
. TRBJ1-3 TRBV4-2 . TGTGCCAGGAGCCCCGGGCTGACTGGAAACACCATATATTTT CARSPGLTGNTIYF
. TRBJ1-2 TRBV4-3 . TGCGCCAGCAGCCAAGAAGTCGACTATGGCTACACCTTC CASSQEVDYGYTF
TRBD2 TRBJ2-1 TRBV12-3/TRBV12-4 few TGTGCCAGCAGTCCTCGACTAGCGTCCGATGAGCAGTTCTTC CASSPRLASDEQFF
TRBD2 TRBJ2-1 TRBV6-2/TRBV6-3 many TGTGCCAGCAGTTACTACGGTCGGGGGGATGAGCAGTTCTTC CASSYYGRGDEQFF
. TRBJ1-1 TRBV6-1 few TGTGCCAGCAGTAGTCCGGGGGAATACACTGAAGCTTTCTTT CASSSPGEYTEAFF
. TRBJ2-5 TRBV18 few TGTGCCAGCTCACCACCGGTCGGAGTAGCAGAGACCCAGTACTTC CASSPPVGVAETQYF
TRBD2 TRBJ2-1 TRBV5-1 few TGCGCTAGCACGTTTCTAGCGGGAGATTACAATGAGCAGTTCTTC CASTFLAGDYNEQFF
TRBD1 TRBJ2-1 TRBV7-9 few TGTGCCAGCAGCTCCAGGGACAGCCAGAACTTTAATGAGCAGTTCTTC CASSSRDSQNFNEQFF
TRBD2 TRBJ2-1 TRBV5-1 few TGCGCCAGCAGCCGTAACCGGGAGGCTGAGCAGTTCTTC CASSRNREAEQFF
. TRBJ1-1 TRBV20-1 . TGCAGTGCCCTGATTAAGACGACTGAAGCTTTCTTT CSALIKTTEAFF
. TRBJ1-1 TRBV9 few TGTGCCAGCAGCCCCCCCGTAGGCACTGAAGCTTTCTTT CASSPPVGTEAFF
. TRBJ2-1 TRBV5-5 few TGTGCCAGCAGCTTGGGACAGGCCAGCTCCTACAATGAGCAGTTCTTC CASSLGQASSYNEQFF
. TRBJ2-5 TRBV4-3 . TGCGCCAGCAGCCCCGAAGTCCTGGCCGGGGCCCAGTACTTC CASSPEVLAGAQYF
TRBD2 TRBJ2-3 TRBV20-1 . TGCAGTGCTCCCCAAAGCACTAGCGGCACAGATACGCAGTATTTT CSAPQSTSGTDTQYF
. TRBJ2-7 TRBV6-1 . TGTGCCAGCAGTGAAAGAGGGGGTTACGAGCAGTACTTC CASSERGGYEQYF
TRBD1 TRBJ1-2 TRBV20-1 . TGCAGTGCTAGCCCGTGGGGGGGGACAGGGGGAAGAGATGGCTACACCTTC CSASPWGGTGGRDGYTF
. TRBJ2-7 TRBV20-1 . TGCTGTGCTAGGGTAATTGGACAGCAACCCACCTACGAGCAGTACTTC CCARVIGQQPTYEQYF
. TRBJ2-1 TRBV12-3/TRBV12-4 few TGTGCCAGCACGGCGCAGTCCTACAATGAGCAGTTCTTC CASTAQSYNEQFF
TRBD1 TRBJ1-1 TRBV12-3/TRBV12-4 few TGTGCCAGCAGTTTCAAGGGGGCGATGAACACTGAAGCTTTCTTT CASSFKGAMNTEAFF
TRBD1 TRBJ2-1 TRBV4-3 few TGCGCCAGCAGCCAGGCGATGGGACAGGGGGCGATTTATGAGCAGTTCTTC CASSQAMGQGAIYEQFF
. TRBJ2-5 TRBV20-1 . TGCAGTGCTAGGCTCCCCGGCGGGACCCAGTACTTC CSARLPGGTQYF
TRBD2 TRBJ2-5 TRBV5-4 . TGTGCCAGCAGCTACGCCGGGACTAGAGAAGAGACCCAGTACTTC CASSYAGTREETQYF
TRBD2 TRBJ2-1 TRBV9 . TGTGCCAGCGGTCCCCTGCCGAGCGGGAGTTACAATGAGCAGTTCTTC CASGPLPSGSYNEQFF
. TRBJ2-5 TRBV3-1 . TGTGCCAGCAGCCAAGAAGGAAGTATATCCCACCAAGAGACCCAGTACTTC CASSQEGSISHQETQYF
. TRBJ1-6 TRBV2 . TGTGCCAGCAACGCGAGGTTCACTAATTCACCCCTCCACTTT CASNARFTNSPLHF
. TRBJ1-5 TRBV6-5 . TGTGCCAGCAGTTACTCCAACAATCAGCCCCAGCATTTT CASSYSNNQPQHF
TRBD2 TRBJ2-1 TRBV6-4 . TGTGCCAGCAGTGACGGGGTTAGCGGGTACAATGAGCAGTTCTTC CASSDGVSGYNEQFF
. TRBJ2-5 TRBV4-1 . TGCGCCAGCAGCCGTTTTGGGGGTGGCCAAGAGACCCAGTACTTC CASSRFGGGQETQYF
. TRBJ1-2 TRBV7-9 few TGTGCCAGCAGCGCCTCAGGGTTTGGCTACACCTTC CASSASGFGYTF
. TRBJ2-1 TRBV4-3 few TGCGCCAGCAGCCAAGTTCTACAGGGCCCGAGTGAGCAGTTCTTC CASSQVLQGPSEQFF
TRBD2 TRBJ2-5 TRBV7-2 . TGTGCCAGCAGCTTAGCTAGCGGGATGGGCTGGCAGACCCAGTACTTC CASSLASGMGWQTQYF
TRBD2 TRBJ2-1 TRBV29-1 few TGCAGCGTTGGTGGAGCGGGAGGGAGGGAGCAGTTCTTC CSVGGAGGREQFF
. TRBJ1-2 TRBV14 . TGTGCCAGCAGCCAAGTTCCGACTAACTATGGCTACACCTTC CASSQVPTNYGYTF
TRBD2 TRBJ2-5 TRBV5-6 . TGTGCCAGCACCGGGACTAGCGGGAGTGAGACCCAGTACTTC CASTGTSGSETQYF
. TRBJ1-3 TRBV7-2 . TGTGCCAGCAGCTTAGGAGGTTCGAGCTCTGGAAACACCATATATTTT CASSLGGSSSGNTIYF
. TRBJ2-1 TRBV20-1 . TGCAGTGCTAGCACTCCCTGGTACAATGAGCAGTTCTTC CSASTPWYNEQFF
. TRBJ2-1 TRBV14 . TGTGCCAGCAGCCATTCCCTCAATGAGCAGTTCTTC CASSHSLNEQFF
TRBD2 TRBJ2-3 TRBV27 few TGTGCCAGCCAAAAGGGGGCTAGCGGGGGCACAGATACGCAGTATTTT CASQKGASGGTDTQYF
. TRBJ1-4 TRBV6-5 many TGTGCCAGCAGTTGGACCGGGACAAATAATGAAAAACTGTTTTTT CASSWTGTNNEKLFF
. TRBJ2-7 TRBV9 few TGTGCCAGCAGCGTAGGGATGAGCTCCTACGAGCAGTACTTC CASSVGMSSYEQYF
. TRBJ2-7 TRBV6-6 . TGTGCCAGCGGCATTGTCTACGAGCAGTACTTC CASGIVYEQYF
. TRBJ1-2 TRBV15 . TGTGCCACCAGCAGAATTAACTATGGCTACACCTTC CATSRINYGYTF
TRBD2 TRBJ2-2 TRBV20-1 many TGCAGTGCTCCCCATCGGGAGGGATCCACCGGGGAGCTGTTTTTT CSAPHREGSTGELFF
. TRBJ2-2 TRBV18 few TGTGCCAGCTCACAACGGGGTAACACCGGGGAGCTGTTTTTT CASSQRGNTGELFF
TRBD1 TRBJ2-2 TRBV11-1 . TGTGCCAGCAGCCTGAGGACAGGGGGCAACACCGGGGAGCTGTTTTTT CASSLRTGGNTGELFF
TRBD2 TRBJ2-7 TRBV19 few TGTGCCAGTAGCCGAAGCGGGGTAGCGGGAGCTTCCTACGAGCAGTACTTC CASSRSGVAGASYEQYF
TRBD1 TRBJ1-2 TRBV11-2 . TGTGCCAGCAGCCTGAGCCACGGGACAGACCACTACACCTTC CASSLSHGTDHYTF